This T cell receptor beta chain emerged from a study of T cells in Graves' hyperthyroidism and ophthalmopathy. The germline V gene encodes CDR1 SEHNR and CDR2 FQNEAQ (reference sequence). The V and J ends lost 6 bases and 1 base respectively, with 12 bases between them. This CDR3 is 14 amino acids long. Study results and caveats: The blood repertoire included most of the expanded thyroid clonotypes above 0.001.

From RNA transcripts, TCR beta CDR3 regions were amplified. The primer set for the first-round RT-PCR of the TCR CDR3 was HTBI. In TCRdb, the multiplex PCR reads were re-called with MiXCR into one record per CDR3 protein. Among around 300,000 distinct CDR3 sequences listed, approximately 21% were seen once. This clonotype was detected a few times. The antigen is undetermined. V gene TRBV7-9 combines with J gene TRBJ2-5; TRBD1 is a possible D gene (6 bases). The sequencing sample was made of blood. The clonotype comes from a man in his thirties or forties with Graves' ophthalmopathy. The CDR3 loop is CASSDLDSQETQYF. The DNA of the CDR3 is TGTGCCAGCAGTGATTTGGACAGCCAAGAGACCCAGTACTTC.